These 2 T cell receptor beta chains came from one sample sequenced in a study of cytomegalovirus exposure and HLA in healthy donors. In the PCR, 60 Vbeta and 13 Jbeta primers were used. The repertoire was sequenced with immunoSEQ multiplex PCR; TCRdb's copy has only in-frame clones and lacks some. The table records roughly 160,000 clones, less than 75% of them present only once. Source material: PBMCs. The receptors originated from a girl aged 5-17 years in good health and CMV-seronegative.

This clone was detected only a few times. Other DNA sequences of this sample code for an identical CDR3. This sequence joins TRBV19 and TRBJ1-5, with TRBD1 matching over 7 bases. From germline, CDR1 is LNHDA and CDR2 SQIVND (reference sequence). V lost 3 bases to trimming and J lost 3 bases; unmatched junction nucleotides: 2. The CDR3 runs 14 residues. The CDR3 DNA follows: TGTGCCAGTAGTATGGGACAGCTCAATCAGCCCCAGCATTTT. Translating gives CASSMGQLNQPQHF. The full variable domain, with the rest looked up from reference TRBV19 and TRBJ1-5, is DGGITQSPKYLFRKEGQNVTLSCEQNLNHDAMYWYRQDPGQGLRLIYYSQIVNDFQKGDIAEGYSVSREKKESFPLTVTSAQKNPTAFYLCASSMGQLNQPQHFGDGTRLSIL.

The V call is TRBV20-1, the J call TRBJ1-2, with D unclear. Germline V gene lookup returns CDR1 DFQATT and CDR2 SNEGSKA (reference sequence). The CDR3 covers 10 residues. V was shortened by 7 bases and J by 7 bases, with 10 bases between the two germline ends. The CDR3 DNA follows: TGCAGTGTTCCGGACTCTGGCTACACCTTC. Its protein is CSVPDSGYTF.